The rows below give T cell receptor beta chains drawn from one sample of a study of CD8 T cells in Susac syndrome. TCRdb independently ran MiXCR on the immunoSEQ multiplex PCR reads; one entry per CDR3 protein. In the table there are some 260,000 distinct CDR3 sequences, 85% of which are singletons. The sequenced sample was CD8+ T cells from PBMCs. These receptors all come from a human donor with multiple sclerosis. The CDR3 runs from the conserved cysteine through the conserved F or W. The order of the fields is J gene, V gene, D gene, clone size, CDR3 DNA, CDR3 protein. D genes are given only for firm matches. Clone size is given for some rows only: seen once, a few or many times, or a class if the clone is expanded.

>TRBJ2-1|TRBV27|TRBD2|-
TGTGCCAGCAGTTCCCCAATAGCGGGAGCCAGACAAGGTGAGCAGTTCTTC
CASSSPIAGARQGEQFF
>TRBJ2-1|TRBV27|TRBD2|-
TGTGCCAGCAGTGACAGTAGCGGGTCTACCTACAATGAGCAGTTCTTC
CASSDSSGSTYNEQFF
>TRBJ2-2|TRBV25-1|TRBD1|-
TGTGCCAGCAGTTTTCAGGGGACAGACACCGGGGAGCTGTTTTTT
CASSFQGTDTGELFF
>TRBJ2-1|TRBV3-1|TRBD2|-
TGTGCCAGCAGCCAAGATCGGGGACTAGCGGCTTCCTACAATGAGCAGTTCTTC
CASSQDRGLAASYNEQFF
>TRBJ2-1|TRBV7-9|TRBD2|-
TGTGCCTGTGAGCGGGAGGGCAGGTACAATGAGCAGTTCTTC
CACEREGRYNEQFF
>TRBJ1-2|TRBV10-3|TRBD1|-
TGTGCCATCATGGATCCGGAGACAGGGTCTCTCTATGGCTACACCTTC
CAIMDPETGSLYGYTF
>TRBJ2-5|TRBV25-1|TRBD1|-
TGTGCCAGCAGTGAATTAGTGACAGGGGACTTCTATCAAGAGACCCAGTACTTC
CASSELVTGDFYQETQYF
>TRBJ2-3|TRBV6-1|-|-
TGTGCCAGCCGGCTTATGTCGGGTCCAGATACGCAGTATTTT
CASRLMSGPDTQYF
>TRBJ2-7|TRBV7-9|TRBD2|-
TGTGCCAGCAGCAAAAAAGCGGGAGGGGACGAGCAGTACTTC
CASSKKAGGDEQYF
>TRBJ1-1|TRBV6-5|-|few
TGTGCCAGCAGTTACGCTCCGGAGGGGAACACTGAAGCTTTCTTT
CASSYAPEGNTEAFF
>TRBJ2-3|TRBV7-9|-|-
TGTGCCAGCAGCCATCGTGTAGCCTGGGGTACAGATACGCAGTATTTT
CASSHRVAWGTDTQYF
>TRBJ2-5|TRBV6-5|-|-
TGTGCCAGCAGTTACGTCCCTTTGGAGACCCAGTACTTC
CASSYVPLETQYF
>TRBJ1-5|TRBV29-1|-|-
TGCAGCGTACAGGATTTGGATCAGCCCCAGCATTTT
CSVQDLDQPQHF
>TRBJ2-3|TRBV2|TRBD2|once
TGTGCCAGCAATCACGGGAGGGCCGGCACAGATACGCAGTATTTT
CASNHGRAGTDTQYF
>TRBJ2-5|TRBV4-1|-|-
TGCGTCAGCAGGGAAAGCGAGGGGGAGACCCAGTACTTC
CVSRESEGETQYF
>TRBJ2-2|TRBV6-5|TRBD2|-
TGTGCCAGCAGTCGCTCGACTAGCGGGAGTCCCCTATTCAGGCTGTTTTTT
CASSRSTSGSPLFRLFF
>TRBJ2-4|TRBV27|-|-
TGTGCCAGCAGTTTAGGTTGGGGCATTCAGTACTTC
CASSLGWGIQYF
>TRBJ2-1|TRBV28|-|-
TGTGCCAGCAGTTTTGGTTCGCCCGGGACAAGGAATTACAATGAGCAGTTCTTC
CASSFGSPGTRNYNEQFF
>TRBJ2-7|TRBV2|-|few
TGTGCCAGCCCCTCGTCGAGCGAGCAGTACTTC
CASPSSSEQYF
>TRBJ1-1|TRBV30|-|once
TGTGCCTGGAGGGGCGTGGGGGACACTGAAGCTTTCTTT
CAWRGVGDTEAFF
>TRBJ2-7|TRBV19|TRBD2|-
TGTGCCAGTAGCCTAGCGGGAGGGCCCAACGAGCAGTACTTC
CASSLAGGPNEQYF
>TRBJ1-6|TRBV5-1|-|-
TGCGCCAGCAGCTGGGACAAACAGTATAATTCACCCCTCCACTTT
CASSWDKQYNSPLHF
>TRBJ2-7|TRBV20-1|-|-
TGCAGTGCTAGAGATCGCGGGACTGCGTACGAGCAGTACTTC
CSARDRGTAYEQYF
>TRBJ2-3|TRBV9|-|-
TGTGCCAGCAGCGGGAGACGGCCCACAGATACGCAGTATTTT
CASSGRRPTDTQYF
>TRBJ2-7|TRBV20-1|-|-
TGCAGTGCTAGAGTTCGGACTACCAGCTACGAGCAGTACTTC
CSARVRTTSYEQYF
>TRBJ1-2|TRBV4-1|-|-
TGCGCCAGCAGCCAAGATCTTTGGGAGGGAATTGAGGGCTACACCTTC
CASSQDLWEGIEGYTF
>TRBJ1-5|TRBV12-3/TRBV12-4|-|-
TGTGCCAGCTGGGGGGAACCCCAGCATTTT
CASWGEPQHF
>TRBJ1-2|TRBV13|-|-
TGTGCCAGCAGCCTTCTAGGGGGGACCTATGGCTACACCTTC
CASSLLGGTYGYTF
>TRBJ2-1|TRBV15|-|-
TGTGCCACCAGCAGGGTTCTGGGGGCGATATCGAATGAGCAGTTCTTC
CATSRVLGAISNEQFF
>TRBJ2-3|TRBV7-3|TRBD2|-
TGTGCCAGCAGCTTACGGACTAGCGTATTTGCAGATACGCAGTATTTT
CASSLRTSVFADTQYF
>TRBJ1-2|TRBV27|-|-
TGTGCCAGCAGTTCTGCCGGGACCTCGGACGGCTACACCTTC
CASSSAGTSDGYTF
>TRBJ2-1|TRBV19|TRBD1|-
TGTGCCAGTACGGGACAGACCTACAATGAGCAGTTCTTC
CASTGQTYNEQFF
>TRBJ1-2|TRBV27|TRBD1|-
TGTGCCAGCAGGGGGACAGGACCTTATGGCTACACCTTC
CASRGTGPYGYTF
>TRBJ1-1|TRBV29-1|-|-
TGCAGCGTCCGGGACGGAGAACACACTGAAGCTTTCTTT
CSVRDGEHTEAFF
>TRBJ2-7|TRBV19|-|-
TGTGCCAGTAGTATAGCATCCCCAGCCTACGAGCAGTACTTC
CASSIASPAYEQYF
>TRBJ2-1|TRBV19|-|-
TGTGCCACCCAGCCAACCCCGTTGGATGAGCAGTTCTTC
CATQPTPLDEQFF
>TRBJ2-3|TRBV7-3|TRBD2|once
TGTGCCAGCAGCGAGAACGCCGGGACTAGTCAGACAGATACGCAGTATTTT
CASSENAGTSQTDTQYF
>TRBJ2-1|TRBV24-1|TRBD2|-
TGTGCCACCAGTGACCGGACTAGCGGGAGAGCCAATGAGCAGTTCTTC
CATSDRTSGRANEQFF
>TRBJ2-7|TRBV28|-|-
TGTGCCAGCAGTTCCCCTCCAGACGGCATCTACGAGCAGTACTTC
CASSSPPDGIYEQYF
>TRBJ2-7|TRBV27|-|few
TGTGCCAGCAGCCCTAGAAGGACCTACGAGCAGTACTTC
CASSPRRTYEQYF
>TRBJ2-3|TRBV28|TRBD2|-
TGTGCCAGCAGTCCTCGAGGACTAGCCCCGGTCCCAGATACGCAGTATTTT
CASSPRGLAPVPDTQYF
>TRBJ2-3|TRBV27|-|-
TGTGCCAGCAGTTTGTTGGGCGATACGCAGTATTTT
CASSLLGDTQYF
>TRBJ2-3|TRBV4-1|TRBD2|-
TGCGCCAGCAGCCAAGGGTGGACTAGCGGGAACACAGATACGCAGTATTTT
CASSQGWTSGNTDTQYF
>TRBJ2-5|TRBV30|TRBD2|-
TGTGCCTGGAGTAGGGGGAGACTAGCGGGAGGGATGGAGACCCAGTACTTC
CAWSRGRLAGGMETQYF
>TRBJ1-5|TRBV28|-|once
TGTGCCAGCACCCCCCTCCGGGACCTGAGCAATCAGCCCCAGCATTTT
CASTPLRDLSNQPQHF
>TRBJ2-2|TRBV27|-|-
TGTGCCAGCAGGCCCGGAGGTTTCGCCGGGGAGCTGTTTTTT
CASRPGGFAGELFF
>TRBJ1-5|TRBV27|-|once
TGTGCCAGCAGTTTGGGGGCGGGGGCTAATCAGCCCCAGCATTTT
CASSLGAGANQPQHF
>TRBJ2-3|TRBV7-9|-|-
TGTGCCAGCAGCTCGACCATAGGGGCTTACACAGATACGCAGTATTTT
CASSSTIGAYTDTQYF
>TRBJ2-1|TRBV2|-|-
TGTGCCAGCAAGGGTTCCTACAATGAGCAGTTCTTC
CASKGSYNEQFF
>TRBJ2-4|TRBV7-3|TRBD2|once
TGTGCCAGCAGCTTAACGTCGGGAGGCTTAGCCAAAAACATTCAGTACTTC
CASSLTSGGLAKNIQYF
>TRBJ2-7|TRBV27|-|once
TGTGCCAGCAGTTTTAACAGGGTCTCCTACGAGCAGTACTTC
CASSFNRVSYEQYF
>TRBJ1-5|TRBV7-9|-|-
TGTGCCAGCAGCGAAACCATGATGGACGGTCAGCCCCAGCATTTT
CASSETMMDGQPQHF
>TRBJ1-2|TRBV29-1|-|-
TGCAGCGTTGAAGAATCCCCTGGCAGCTACACCTTC
CSVEESPGSYTF
>TRBJ1-1|TRBV7-3|-|few
TGTGCCAGCAGCTTAGAGGGGACGGGGAACACTGAAGCTTTCTTT
CASSLEGTGNTEAFF
>TRBJ1-1|TRBV7-9|-|once
TGTGCCAGCAGCTTAATAATCGGTTTGAACACTGAAGCTTTCTTT
CASSLIIGLNTEAFF